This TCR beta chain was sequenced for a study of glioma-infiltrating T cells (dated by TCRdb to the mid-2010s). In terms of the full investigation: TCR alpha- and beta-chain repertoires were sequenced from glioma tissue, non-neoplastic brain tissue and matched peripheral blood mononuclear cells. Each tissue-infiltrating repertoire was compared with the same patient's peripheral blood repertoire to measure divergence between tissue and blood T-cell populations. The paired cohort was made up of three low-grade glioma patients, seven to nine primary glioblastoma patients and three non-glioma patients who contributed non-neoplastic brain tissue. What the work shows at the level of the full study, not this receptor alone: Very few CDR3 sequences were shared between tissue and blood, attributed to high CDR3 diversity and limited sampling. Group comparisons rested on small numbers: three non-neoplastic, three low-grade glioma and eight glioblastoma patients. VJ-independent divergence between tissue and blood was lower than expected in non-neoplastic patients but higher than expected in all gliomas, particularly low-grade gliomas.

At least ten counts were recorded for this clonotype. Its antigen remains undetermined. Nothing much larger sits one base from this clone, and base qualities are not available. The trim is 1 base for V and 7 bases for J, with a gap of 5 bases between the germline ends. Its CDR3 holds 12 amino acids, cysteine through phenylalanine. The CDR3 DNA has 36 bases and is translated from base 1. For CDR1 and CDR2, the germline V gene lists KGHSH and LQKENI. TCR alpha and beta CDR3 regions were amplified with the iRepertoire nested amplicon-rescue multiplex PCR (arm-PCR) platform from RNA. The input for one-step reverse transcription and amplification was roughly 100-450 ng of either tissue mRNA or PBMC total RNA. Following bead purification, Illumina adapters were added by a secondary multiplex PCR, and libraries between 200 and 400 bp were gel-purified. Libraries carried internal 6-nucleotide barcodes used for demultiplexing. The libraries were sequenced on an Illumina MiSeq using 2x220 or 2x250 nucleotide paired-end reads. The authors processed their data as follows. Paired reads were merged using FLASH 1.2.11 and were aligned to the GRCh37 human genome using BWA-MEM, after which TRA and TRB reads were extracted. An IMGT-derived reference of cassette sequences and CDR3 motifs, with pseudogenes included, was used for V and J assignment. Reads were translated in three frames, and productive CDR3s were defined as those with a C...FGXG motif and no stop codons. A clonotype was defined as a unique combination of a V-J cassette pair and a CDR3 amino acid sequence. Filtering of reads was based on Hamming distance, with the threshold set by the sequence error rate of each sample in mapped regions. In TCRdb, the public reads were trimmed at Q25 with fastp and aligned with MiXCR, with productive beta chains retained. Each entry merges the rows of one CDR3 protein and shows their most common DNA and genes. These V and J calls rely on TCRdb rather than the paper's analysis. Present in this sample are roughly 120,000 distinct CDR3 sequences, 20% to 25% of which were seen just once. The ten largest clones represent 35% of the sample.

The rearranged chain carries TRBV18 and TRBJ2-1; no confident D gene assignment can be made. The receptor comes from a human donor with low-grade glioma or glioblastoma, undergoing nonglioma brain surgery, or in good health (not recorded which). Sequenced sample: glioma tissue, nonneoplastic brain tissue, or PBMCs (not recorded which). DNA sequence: TGTGCCAGCTCACCACTAGGGAATGAGCAGTTCTTC. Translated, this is CASSPLGNEQFF.